This T cell receptor (beta chain) was retrieved from a study of T cells in Graves' hyperthyroidism and ophthalmopathy. General study points: From stable hyperthyroidism, ophthalmopathy was separated by a 13 V-J model.

Using RNA transcripts as the source, TCR beta CDR3 regions were amplified. Initially, a first-round RT-PCR of the TCR CDR3 employed the HTBI primer set. TCRdb ran MiXCR on the multiplex PCR reads and lists one entry per CDR3 protein. The sample has a few hundred thousand distinct CDR3 sequences; just over 45% are singletons. Germline loops: CDR1 SGHNT, CDR2 YENEEA. Deletions cut 5 bases from V and 5 bases from J, with 15 bases between. The CDR3 has 14 amino acids. This clonotype showed up many times. Antigen specificity is unknown. V usage is TRBV11-3 and J usage is TRBJ1-1; weak D call: TRBD1 (6 bases). The sequenced material came from peripheral blood or thyroid tissue (not recorded which). The TCR sequence derives from a woman between 18 and 30 years old with Graves' hyperthyroidism. The CDR3 loop is CASSPRRGVTEAFF. CDR3 bases: TGTGCCAGCAGCCCCCGCAGGGGCGTTACTGAAGCTTTCTTT.